These 26 T cell receptor beta chains came from one sample sequenced in a study of technical replicates of blood from a handful of donors. The method was immunoSEQ multiplex PCR; TCRdb's version includes in-frame clones alone and lacks a portion of them. The top ten hold 0.42% of the sample, which has 70,000 or so clones, 92% seen once. Sequencing input: T cells isolated from PBMCs. Every receptor here comes from a human donor in good health.

The chain links TRBV13 to TRBJ2-2; D is perhaps TRBD1 (5 bases). The CDR3 loop spans 15 amino acids. V was pared by 2 bases and J by 0 bases, with 7 bases between. Germline V CDR1 and CDR2: PRHDT, FYEKMQ (reference sequence). CDR3 nucleotide sequence: TGTGCCAGCAGCTTACGACAGCCGAACACCGGGGAGCTGTTTTTT. Protein sequence: CASSLRQPNTGELFF.

This chain uses TRBV6-1 with TRBJ2-1; D possibly corresponds to TRBD1 (5 bases). Germline V gene sequence: CDR1 MNHNS, CDR2 SASEGT. CDR3 length: 17 residues. V gave up 2 bases and J gave up 2 bases, with 16 bases separating them. CDR3 amino acids: CASSEIGQGWPYNEQFF. In DNA form, the CDR3 reads TGTGCCAGCAGTGAAATCGGGCAGGGATGGCCCTACAATGAGCAGTTCTTC.

The CDR3 spells CATNLAGGGDTQYF. DNA for the CDR3: TGTGCCACCAATCTGGCGGGAGGAGGAGATACGCAGTATTTT. This rearrangement joins TRBV6-1 to TRBJ2-3; 8 nucleotides align to TRBD2. The CDR3 runs 14 residues. Trimming removed 10 bases from V and 5 bases from J; junction bases left unmatched: 11. CDR1 and CDR2 from the germline V gene are MNHNS and SASEGT.

The chain uses TRBV9 and TRBJ2-3, with TRBD2 as a possible D gene (5 bases). Trimming removed 3 bases at V and 2 bases at J, with 16 bases between. Germline lookup yields CDR1 SGDLS and CDR2 YYNGEE. This CDR3 region has 16 residues. The CDR3 sequence is CASSAPQRSATDTQYF. The CDR3 bases are TGTGCCAGCAGCGCCCCGCAGCGGAGCGCCACAGATACGCAGTATTTT.

The V call is TRBV19, the J call TRBJ1-4; D gene uncertain. Germline values: CDR1 LNHDA, CDR2 SQIVND (reference sequence). The CDR3 extends over 15 amino acids. The V and J ends lost 1 base and 4 bases respectively, with 10 bases between them. The DNA of the CDR3 is TGTGCCAGTAGTATAGGAGGGAGGAATAATGAAAAACTGTTTTTT. It codes for CASSIGGRNNEKLFF.

Written as DNA, the CDR3 is TGTGCCAGCAGCTTGGGCAAAATGAGGGAGGGCCCTCAGTACGAGCAGTACTTC. Its translation: CASSLGKMREGPQYEQYF. This rearrangement joins TRBV13 to TRBJ2-7; the match to TRBD2 covers 7 bases. J lost 4 bases, V lost 3 bases, and 18 bases had no gene match. Looked up from germline, CDR1 is PRHDT and CDR2 is FYEKMQ (reference sequence). The CDR3 totals 18 residues.

V and J are TRBV29-1 and TRBJ1-3, with D uncertain. This CDR3 is 14 amino acids long. V shed 7 bases and J shed 2 bases, with 15 bases lying between them. CDR1 is SQVTM and CDR2 is ANQGSEA in the germline V gene. The DNA for the CDR3 is TGCAGCGCCCGTGAGTACTTGACTGGAAACACCATATATTTT. Protein sequence: CSAREYLTGNTIYF.

The chain links TRBV5-6 to TRBJ2-2; 9 bases are shared with TRBD2. There are 16 residues in the CDR3. Germline V gene data show CDR1 as SGHDT and CDR2 as YYEEEE. V lost 0 bases, J lost 3 bases, and 3 bases stayed unmatched. This CDR3 reads CASSLGLAGYTGELFF. The CDR3 nucleotides are TGTGCCAGCAGCTTGGGGCTAGCGGGGTACACCGGGGAGCTGTTTTTT.

The chain links TRBV10-3 to TRBJ1-4; the match to TRBD1 covers 8 bases. The ends lost 5 bases at V and 8 bases at J; junction bases unmatched: 10. Germline V gene data show CDR1 as ENHRY and CDR2 as SYGVKD. CDR3 length: 15 residues. This CDR3 is CAISPIQGGQEKLFF. The DNA for the CDR3 is TGTGCCATCAGTCCTATACAGGGGGGGCAGGAAAAACTGTTTTTT.

The CDR3 DNA is TGCGCCAGCAGTGGAGGAACCGATACGCAGTATTTT. It codes for CASSGGTDTQYF. The chain has TRBV10-1 and TRBJ2-3, with D unclear. The CDR3 consists of 12 residues. The germline CDR1 and CDR2 sequences are WNHNN and SYGVQD (reference sequence). Trimming cost V 4 bases and J 6 bases, with 8 bases left between them.

The V gene is TRBV29-1, the J gene TRBJ2-5, with 9 bases aligning to TRBD2. The J call may be incorrect, as the DNA end agrees better with TRBJ2-7. Germline V CDR1 and CDR2: SQVTM, ANQGSEA. This CDR3 region has 12 residues. The CDR3 is CSASSGINEQYF. The CDR3 coding sequence is TGCAGCGCCTCTAGCGGGATCAACGAGCAGTACTTC.

The J gene is TRBJ1-2, the V gene TRBV30; a weak D match, TRBD1 (6 bases). Trimming cost V 0 bases and J 9 bases, with 14 bases left between them. The CDR3 is 13 residues long. Germline V gene sequence: CDR1 GTSNPN, CDR2 SVGIG (reference sequence). CDR3 in amino acids: CAWSVVTGKSYTF. The CDR3 DNA is TGTGCCTGGAGTGTCGTTACAGGGAAAAGCTACACCTTC.

The V call is TRBV15, the J call TRBJ2-1; TRBD2 matches 7 bases. J lost 5 bases, V lost 6 bases, and 4 bases had no gene match. The germline V gene encodes CDR1 LNHNV and CDR2 YYDKDF (reference sequence). The CDR3 sequence is 13 residues long. The CDR3 protein is CATSLSGDNEQFF. In nucleotides, the CDR3 is TGTGCCACCAGTTTGAGCGGGGACAATGAGCAGTTCTTC.

This clone was recorded once. This sequence joins TRBV9 and TRBJ1-2; D possibly corresponds to TRBD1 (5 bases). Germline values: CDR1 SGDLS, CDR2 YYNGEE. Between the trimmed V and J ends, which lost 6 bases and 2 bases, there was a span of 14 bases. This CDR3 is built from 14 residues. The DNA of the CDR3 is TGTGCCAGCATCCAGGCCCGGACAAACTATGGCTACACCTTC. Protein: CASIQARTNYGYTF. Together with reference TRBV9 and TRBJ1-2, the CDR3 gives the full variable domain: DSGVTQTPKHLITATGQRVTLRCSPRSGDLSVYWYQQSLDQGLQFLIQYYNGEERAKGNILERFSAQQFPDLHSELNLSSLELGDSALYFCASIQARTNYGYTFGSGTRLTVV.

This clone was seen once. The V and J genes are TRBV4-1 and TRBJ1-1, with 7 bases identical to TRBD1. V was clipped by 4 bases and J by 1 base; unmatched bases: 6. The germline V gene encodes CDR1 MGHRA and CDR2 YSYEKL. The CDR3 totals 15 residues. The CDR3 is CASSPSPGGNTEAFF. In DNA, the CDR3 is TGCGCCAGCAGCCCAAGTCCAGGGGGGAACACTGAAGCTTTCTTT.

This clone has a handful of counts. This rearrangement joins TRBV7-9 to TRBJ2-1; unclear D gene. The germline V gene encodes CDR1 SEHNR and CDR2 FQNEAQ (reference sequence). The CDR3 runs to 14 residues. Between the trimmed V and J ends, which lost 1 base and 3 bases, there was a span of 7 bases. The CDR3 DNA reads TGTGCCAGCAGCTTAGACAGCTTCTACAATGAGCAGTTCTTC. Protein product: CASSLDSFYNEQFF.

This rearrangement joins TRBV19 to TRBJ1-1; 7 bases line up with TRBD1. Trimming removed 3 bases from V and 1 base from J; junction bases left unmatched: 2. CDR1 and CDR2 from the germline V gene are LNHDA and SQIVND (reference sequence). This CDR3 region has 14 residues. In DNA, the CDR3 is TGTGCCAGTAGTATCCGGACAGGGAACACTGAAGCTTTCTTT. This translates into CASSIRTGNTEAFF.

This sequence joins TRBV19 and TRBJ1-1; perhaps TRBD1 as D (6 bases). CDR3 length: 14 amino acids. Per the germline V gene, CDR1 is LNHDA and CDR2 is SQIVND (reference sequence). V gave up 3 bases and J gave up 1 base, with 9 bases separating them. This chain's CDR3 is CASSMGAPNTEAFF. The DNA for the CDR3 is TGTGCCAGTAGTATGGGGGCCCCGAACACTGAAGCTTTCTTT.

The CDR3 loop is CASSFLGLAGVGNEQFF. For the CDR3, the DNA is TGTGCCAGCAGCTTTCTCGGACTAGCGGGAGTAGGCAATGAGCAGTTCTTC. This sequence joins TRBV9 and TRBJ2-1, with 13 bases matching TRBD2. The CDR3 is made up of 17 amino acids. Germline values: CDR1 SGDLS, CDR2 YYNGEE. J gave up 6 bases and V 4 bases, and 10 bases lay outside the gene matches.

This clone showed up just a few times. Written as DNA, the CDR3 is TGTGCCCAGGGAGGGAAAGGCACCGGGGAGCTGTTTTTT. Its protein product is CAQGGKGTGELFF. V usage is TRBV30 and J usage is TRBJ2-2, with 7 bases aligning to TRBD2. Looked up from germline, CDR1 is GTSNPN and CDR2 is SVGIG (reference sequence). The CDR3 contains 13 residues. With V trimmed by 8 bases and J by 4 bases, 7 bases remained unmatched.

The chain couples TRBV15 to TRBJ1-5; D not resolved. This CDR3 spans 15 amino acids. Germline assignment: CDR1 LNHNV and CDR2 YYDKDF (reference sequence). Trimming cost V 3 bases and J 5 bases, with 14 bases left between them. The CDR3 DNA follows: TGTGCCACCAGCAGTTACGTTATCACGGATCAGCCCCAGCATTTT. Translating gives CATSSYVITDQPQHF. Full variable domain (remainder filled in from reference TRBV15 and TRBJ1-5): DAMVIQNPRYQVTQFGKPVTLSCSQTLNHNVMYWYQQKSSQAPKLLFHYYDKDFNNEADTPDNFQSRRPNTSFCFLDIRSPGLGDTAMYLCATSSYVITDQPQHFGDGTRLSIL.

This rearrangement joins TRBV11-2 to TRBJ2-1; 7 bases agree with TRBD2. The germline V gene encodes CDR1 SGHAT and CDR2 FQNNGV. J lost 10 bases, V lost 7 bases, and 10 bases had no gene match. CDR3 length equals 13 residues. CDR3 protein: CASKHPLAYEQFF. In DNA form, the CDR3 reads TGTGCCAGCAAACATCCACTAGCGTACGAGCAGTTCTTC.

The CDR3 spells CASSSGLAVGSQYF. The CDR3 DNA is TGTGCCAGCAGCTCAGGACTAGCTGTAGGCTCACAGTACTTC. V usage is TRBV7-2 and J usage is TRBJ2-7, with 8 positions matching TRBD2. From germline, CDR1 is SGHTA and CDR2 FQGNSA. The CDR3 consists of 14 residues. Germline trimming cut 4 bases from V and 10 bases from J; bases unmatched to any gene: 12. The whole variable domain, filled in from reference TRBV7-2 and TRBJ2-7, reads GAGVSQSPSNKVTEKGKDVELRCDPISGHTALYWYRQSLGQGLEFLIYFQGNSAPDKSGLPSDRFSAERTGGSVSTLTIQRTQQEDSAVYLCASSSGLAVGSQYFGPGTRLTVT.

The J gene is TRBJ2-1, the V gene TRBV4-3; 13 bases line up with TRBD2. V gave up 4 bases and J gave up 6 bases; unmatched junction bases: 9. The CDR3 is 17 residues long. The V gene's germline CDR1 is LGHNA and CDR2 YSLEER. The CDR3 spells CASSRGLAGVEFNEQFF. The CDR3 nucleotides are TGCGCCAGCAGCCGCGGACTAGCGGGAGTAGAGTTCAATGAGCAGTTCTTC.

The genes are TRBV6-1 and TRBJ2-2; TRBD2 agrees at 13 bases. The CDR3 runs 20 residues. Germline CDR1 and CDR2: MNHNS and SASEGT. Losses at the gene ends were 4 bases for V and 1 base for J; bases not matched to a gene: 12. The CDR3 loop reads CASSGGTSGETLVNTGELFF. DNA for the CDR3: TGTGCCAGCAGTGGGGGGACTAGCGGGGAGACCCTAGTGAACACCGGGGAGCTGTTTTTT.

The chain uses TRBV6-5 and TRBJ2-7; D not certain. Germline assignment: CDR1 MNHEY and CDR2 SVGAGI. Trimming stripped 6 bases from V and 0 bases from J, with 9 bases between. This CDR3 spans 13 amino acids. The CDR3 DNA follows: TGTGCCAGCAGCCATATCTACTCCTACGAGCAGTACTTC. This encodes CASSHIYSYEQYF.